The rows below give T cell receptor beta chains drawn from one sample of a study of early stage breast cancer tumors. Generated by immunoSEQ multiplex PCR, the TCRdb table keeps only in-frame clones and is missing some. The table lists 40,000 to 60,000 clones, around 78% of them singletons, with roughly 3.4% in the top ten. Sequenced input: blood. These receptors were collected from a person in their 40s with breast cancer. Both conserved end residues are part of each CDR3. Each record gives: D gene, V gene, J gene, clone size, CDR3 DNA, CDR3 protein. The D gene is left open where the match is weak. Size values are once, few and many counts, or a class for expanded clones, and some rows have none.

>TRBD1|TRBV28|TRBJ2-7|NA
TGTGCCAGCAGTTTAAGGACAGGAGGCGAGCAGTACTTC
CASSLRTGGEQYF
>NA|TRBV2|TRBJ1-2|NA
TGTGCCAGCAGGGTTAACTATGGCTACACCTTC
CASRVNYGYTF
>TRBD2|TRBV27|TRBJ2-7|once
TGTGCCAGCAGTCCCTCCGGGACTACCTTCTACGAGCAGTACTTC
CASSPSGTTFYEQYF
>TRBD1|TRBV30|TRBJ2-1|NA
TGTGCCTGGAGCCGGACAGGGGGGTGGAATGAGCAGTTCTTC
CAWSRTGGWNEQFF
>TRBD2|TRBV9|TRBJ2-1|NA
TGTGCCAGCACCACATCTAGCGGGATGCTGAATGAGCAGTTCTTC
CASTTSSGMLNEQFF
>NA|TRBV30|TRBJ2-3|NA
TGTGCCTGGAGTGTCCGTGGAGATACGCAGTATTTT
CAWSVRGDTQYF
>NA|TRBV12-5|TRBJ2-5|few
TGTGCTAGTGGGGGGATGAGACAAGAGACCCAGTACTTC
CASGGMRQETQYF
>TRBD2|TRBV4-2|TRBJ2-1|NA
TGTGCCAGCAGCCAGAGCGGGGAGAACAATGAGCAGTTCTTC
CASSQSGENNEQFF
>TRBD2|TRBV5-4|TRBJ2-3|NA
TGTGCCAGCAGCAAGACTAGCGGAAGCACAGATACGCAGTATTTT
CASSKTSGSTDTQYF
>NA|TRBV19|TRBJ1-2|NA
TGTGCCAGTAGTAGGGGACCGGTCAACTATGGCTACACCTTC
CASSRGPVNYGYTF
>NA|TRBV11-2|TRBJ2-7|NA
TGTGCCAGCAGCTTAGATTTGAGCTCCTACGAGCAGTACTTC
CASSLDLSSYEQYF
>NA|TRBV4-2|TRBJ2-7|few
TGTGCCAGCAGCCAAGATGAAGAGGGCGACTACGAGCAGTACTTC
CASSQDEEGDYEQYF
>NA|TRBV5-4|TRBJ2-1|NA
TGTGCCAGCAGCTTTAACGGGCGGGTGGGCTACAATGAGCAGTTCTTC
CASSFNGRVGYNEQFF
>TRBD1|TRBV5-1|TRBJ2-7|NA
TGCGCCAGCAGCTTGGCCGTAGGGACAGGGAGAAACGAGCAGTACTTC
CASSLAVGTGRNEQYF
>TRBD1|TRBV27|TRBJ1-5|NA
TGTGCCAGCAGCTTTACAGGGGGAAGCAATCAGCCCCAGCATTTT
CASSFTGGSNQPQHF
>NA|TRBV7-3|TRBJ2-6|NA
TGTGCCAGCAGCATTCCAGGGGAGGGGGCCAACGTCCTGACTTTC
CASSIPGEGANVLTF
>NA|TRBV20-1|TRBJ1-1|NA
TGCAGGGCCTTAATGAACACTGAAGCTTTCTTT
CRALMNTEAFF
>NA|TRBV2|TRBJ2-5|NA
TGTGCCAGCAGTGAAGCGGGGGTGGGGGCACTGAAGACCCAGTACTTC
CASSEAGVGALKTQYF
>NA|TRBV19|TRBJ1-1|NA
TGTGCCAGTAGTAAAACCCAGGCGCGACTTACTATGAACACTGAAGCTTTCTTT
CASSKTQARLTMNTEAFF
>NA|TRBV5-1|TRBJ2-1|NA
TGCGCCAGCAGCGTCGGGGGCGGCCTCGCCCAAAATGAGCAGTTCTTC
CASSVGGGLAQNEQFF
>NA|TRBV6-5|TRBJ1-2|once
TGTGCCAGCAGTTACGACGGAGACTATGGCTACACCTTC
CASSYDGDYGYTF
>NA|TRBV27|TRBJ2-1|NA
TGTGCCAGCAGTTTGTTAGGTGGCAATGAGCAGTTCTTC
CASSLLGGNEQFF
>TRBD2|TRBV27|TRBJ2-7|NA
TGTGCCATCTACAGCGGGAGGGCCTACGAGCAGTACTTC
CAIYSGRAYEQYF
>TRBD1|TRBV7-2|TRBJ1-1|NA
TGTGCCAGCAGCCCAGGGGGAGGGGTGAACACTGAAGCTTTCTTT
CASSPGGGVNTEAFF
>NA|TRBV29-1|TRBJ2-2|NA
TGCAGCGTTGAAGAAAGAGGTAACACCGGGGAGCTGTTTTTT
CSVEERGNTGELFF